The T cell receptor (beta chain) under discussion was sequenced for a study of blood T cell repertoires in COVID-19. Overall study context: Spain, Italy and the United States supplied samples that represented acute and convalescent COVID-19. T cells, B-cell-depleted T cells, or PBMCs provided the cDNA or gDNA that served as material.

Authors' methods: How many nucleated cells were present was estimated from reference gene primer amplification. The data were produced by immunoSEQ multiplex PCR, yet TCRdb's version contains in-frame clones alone and is incomplete. Clone size and V and J calls were adopted from that table, with D and trimming inferred from the DNA. The sample holds 150,000 to 200,000 clones, around 74% seen once. Sequencing input: peripheral blood. This sequence was found in an elderly woman with acute or convalescent COVID-19.

This chain's CDR3 is CASRRQAAGDTQYF. In DNA, the CDR3 is TGTGCCAGTAGGAGACAGGCTGCCGGGGATACGCAGTATTTT. The gene calls are TRBV19 and TRBJ2-3, with D perhaps matching TRBD1 (6 bases). This CDR3 is built from 14 residues. CDR1 LNHDA and CDR2 SQIVND come from the germline V gene (reference sequence). Trimming removed 6 bases from V and 6 bases from J, with 16 bases in between.